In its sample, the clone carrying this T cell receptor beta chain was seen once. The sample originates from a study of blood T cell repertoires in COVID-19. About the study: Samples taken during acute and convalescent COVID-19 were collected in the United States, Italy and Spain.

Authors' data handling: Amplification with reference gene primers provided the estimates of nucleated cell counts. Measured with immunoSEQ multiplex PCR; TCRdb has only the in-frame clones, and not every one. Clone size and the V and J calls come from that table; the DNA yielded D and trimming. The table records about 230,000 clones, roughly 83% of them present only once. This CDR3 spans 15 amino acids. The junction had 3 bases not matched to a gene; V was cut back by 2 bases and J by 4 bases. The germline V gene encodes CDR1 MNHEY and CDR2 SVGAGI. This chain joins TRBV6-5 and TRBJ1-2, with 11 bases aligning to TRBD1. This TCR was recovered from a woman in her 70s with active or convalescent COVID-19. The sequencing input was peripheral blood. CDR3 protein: CASSYGQGASYGYTF. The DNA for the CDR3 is TGTGCCAGCAGTTACGGACAGGGGGCATCCTATGGCTACACCTTC.